Following are 10 T cell receptor beta chains from one sample sequenced in a study of blood T cell repertoires in COVID-19. Assay: immunoSEQ multiplex PCR; the TCRdb copy retains only in-frame clones and omits some. The table has some 97,000 clones, around 90% seen once. The specimen was peripheral blood. Source of these receptors: an older woman with acute or convalescent COVID-19.

This rearrangement joins TRBV5-5 to TRBJ2-1, with TRBD2 matching over 13 bases. The CDR3 consists of 20 residues. CDR1 and CDR2 (germline): SGHKS, YYEKEE (reference sequence). Trimming cost V 3 bases and J 3 bases; bases outside gene matches: 15. The CDR3 region has the DNA TGTGCCAGCAGCTCCCGACTAGCGGGGGGCCCCAGGGGCGACTACAATGAGCAGTTCTTC. Amino acids: CASSSRLAGGPRGDYNEQFF.

The V call is TRBV5-1, the J call TRBJ2-5, with D tentatively TRBD1 (5 bases). V lost 0 bases and J 7 bases, leaving 16 bases between the germline ends. The germline gives CDR1 SGHRS, CDR2 YFSETQ. The CDR3 contains 15 residues. The CDR3 loop reads CASSLGTSTVGTQYF. The DNA for the CDR3 is TGCGCCAGCAGCTTGGGGACATCCACCGTGGGGACCCAGTACTTC.

The CDR3 coding sequence is TGTGCCAGCAGCGAAGACAGGGGGCAGGGTGGCTACACCTTC. This encodes CASSEDRGQGGYTF. The rearrangement uses TRBV7-9 and TRBJ1-2; 10 nucleotides align to TRBD1. V trimming: 5 bases; J trimming: 7 bases; junction bases outside the gene matches: 7. The CDR3 consists of 14 residues. CDR1 is SEHNR and CDR2 is FQNEAQ in the germline V gene (reference sequence).

The gene calls are TRBV27 and TRBJ2-1, with TRBD1 identical over 10 bases. Germline CDR1 MNHEY, CDR2 SMNVEV (reference sequence). CDR3 size: 14 residues. DNA of the CDR3: TGTGCGGTTGCGCGAGGGACAGGGGTCGATGAGCAGTTCTTC. Translated: CAVARGTGVDEQFF.

The chain uses TRBV6-2 or TRBV6-3 and TRBJ1-4, with 9 bases aligning to TRBD1. Germline lookup yields CDR1 MNHEY and CDR2 SVGEGT. Unmatched junction bases numbered 11, after V lost 5 bases and J lost 7 bases. The CDR3 covers 16 residues. DNA of the CDR3: TGTGCCAGCAGTGCCGGCGGGACAGGGCGAGGTGAAAAACTGTTTTTT. This gives the protein CASSAGGTGRGEKLFF.

The chain is built from TRBV7-8 and TRBJ1-1; unclear D gene. V was pared by 8 bases and J by 8 bases, with 18 bases between. The germline CDR1 and CDR2 sequences are SGHVS and FQNEAQ. The CDR3 is 13 amino acids. The CDR3 DNA follows: TGTGCCAGCTTAAGACGCGGAGAGTCAGAAGCTTTCTTT. It is translated as CASLRRGESEAFF.

The chain uses TRBV6-1 and TRBJ2-1; 7 bases are shared with TRBD2. The length of the CDR3 is 15 residues. J was trimmed by 7 bases and V by 1 base; bases with no gene match: 7. Looked up from germline, CDR1 is MNHNS and CDR2 is SASEGT. The CDR3 nucleotides are TGTGCCAGCAGTGAAGTTGGCGGGAGAATGAATGAGCAGTTCTTC. Translating it yields CASSEVGGRMNEQFF.

The rearrangement joins TRBV7-9 to TRBJ2-2; TRBD1 matches 7 bases. The germline gives CDR1 SEHNR, CDR2 FQNEAQ (reference sequence). The CDR3 contains 15 residues. The V segment lost 5 bases and the J segment 0 bases; nucleotides outside the gene matches: 3. The chain's CDR3 is CASSITGANTGELFF. As DNA, the CDR3 is TGTGCCAGCAGCATAACAGGGGCGAACACCGGGGAGCTGTTTTTT.

The chain uses TRBV29-1 and TRBJ1-1; 8 nucleotides line up with TRBD1. CDR1 is SQVTM, CDR2 ANQGSEA, per germline. V was pared by 6 bases and J by 1 base, with 1 base of the junction left unmatched. This CDR3 comprises 12 residues. For the CDR3, the DNA is TGCAGCGTCCAGGGGGCGAACACTGAAGCTTTCTTT. It encodes CSVQGANTEAFF.

This clone appeared a single time. The rearrangement joins TRBV28 to TRBJ1-2, with D tentatively TRBD1 (6 bases). The CDR3 spans 13 residues. Trimming shortened V by 8 bases and J by 4 bases, and 14 bases separated the two germline ends. The germline gives CDR1 MDHEN, CDR2 SYDVKM. The CDR3 region has the DNA TGTGCCAGCGGGGGCAGCCCGAGCTATGGCTACACCTTC. Protein sequence: CASGGSPSYGYTF.